The clone carrying this T cell receptor (beta chain) showed up just a few times. The antigen is undetermined. These data originate in a study of identical twins. Study-wide points: Because invariant MAIT and iNKT cells could be present, zero-insertion analyses could be partly confounded. Within cord blood, abundant beta clonotypes carried fewer insertions, but memory repertoires showed no such trend.

The CDR3 sequence is 13 residues long. Per the germline V gene, CDR1 is SQVTM and CDR2 is ANQGSEA. V shed 1 base and J shed 4 bases, with 11 bases lying between them. A universal primer binding site was introduced by template switching. The final cDNA contained unique molecular identifiers. TCRdb processed the 5' RACE reads anew with MiXCR; each CDR3 protein has one entry. The data contain about 250,000 distinct CDR3 sequences, approximately 8.3% of them singletons. In addition, the sample was reused for a study of yellow fever vaccine responses in identical twins.

This sequence joins TRBV29-1 and TRBJ2-7; D possibly matches TRBD1 or TRBD2 (5 bases each). The clonotype was recovered from a young woman in good health. The sample comprised CD8+ T cells sorted from blood. Here the CDR3 reads CSVEAGTSYEQYF. Written as DNA, the CDR3 is TGCAGCGTTGAAGCAGGGACCTCTTACGAGCAGTACTTC.